What follows is one T cell receptor (beta chain) and its context. Its antigen is currently not known. Per-nucleotide qualities are absent, and no much larger clonotype sits a single base away. Based on the germline V gene, the CDR1 and CDR2 sequences are SGHTA and FQGNSA. Reading from cysteine to phenylalanine, the CDR3 counts 15 amino acids. Of all the DNA, just the CDR3 is kept, 45 bases in frame from base 1. Trimming removed 4 bases from V and 0 bases from J, leaving 10 bases between the germline ends. To sequence the TCRbeta CDR3 region, genomic DNA was isolated from the sorted cells. The immunoSEQ Assay was used for sequencing of TCRbeta CDR3 regions. TCRdb's version of the immuneACCESS table is confined to in-frame rearrangements and falls short of the full clone set. An unresolved V gene accounts for under half of the shortfall where checked; the remainder is of unknown origin. The sample records around 20,000 clones, 70% to 85% of which are singletons. Jointly, the top ten make up roughly a quarter of the sample.

Patients with autoimmune disease history or receiving systemic immunosuppression were excluded from the trial. Peripheral blood for TCR sequencing was collected from all dose cohorts at baseline, on cycle 4 day 1, and on cycle 7 day 1. The samples were taken from a phase I, first-in-human, multicenter, open-label dose-escalation trial of ivuxolimab. Adults with locally advanced or metastatic head and neck squamous cell, hepatocellular, melanoma or renal cell carcinoma were enrolled in the trial. Before TCR sequencing, CD4+ T cells and CD8+ T cells were sorted from peripheral blood as separate populations. These data are taken from a study of OX40 agonist ivuxolimab in advanced cancers. General notes on the study: Ivuxolimab was a fully human IgG2 agonistic monoclonal antibody targeting the costimulatory receptor OX40 (CD134). Partial responses occurred in three dose-escalation patients: two with cutaneous melanoma and one with hepatocellular carcinoma. In the dose-escalation cohort, roughly 80% of patients were male, and the mean age was roughly 60 years, with a range of about 23 to 90. Patients were allowed to have had prior anti-PD-1, anti-PD-L1 or anti-CTLA-4 therapy, and around 43% of the dose-escalation patients had been treated with checkpoint inhibitors. The point of sequencing TCRbeta in the periphery was to test whether ivuxolimab changed TCR sequence diversity and drove clonal T-cell expansion. Intravenous ivuxolimab was administered to patients every 2 weeks at six dose levels: 0.01, 0.1, 0.3, 1.5, 3 and 10 mg/kg. The paper covers the monotherapy dose-escalation part of the phase I ivuxolimab trial, which included N of about 51 patients. Among the 52 dose-escalation patients, approximately 20 had hepatocellular carcinoma, approximately 15 melanoma, 9 renal cell carcinoma and 9 head and neck cancer.

Points the paper makes about the study in general: On average, CD8+ T cells showed more expanded clones than CD4+ T cells after ivuxolimab. The antigen specificity of the clonally expanded peripheral T cells was not determined. At doses from 0.1 to 3.0 mg/kg, clonal expansion was seen in both CD4+ and CD8+ blood T cells between baseline and week 6. In the 0.1-3.0 mg/kg groups, partial responders had among the lowest normalized peripheral clonal expansion, particularly in CD8+ T cells. Low levels of normalized T-cell clonal expansion were also seen in some patients who did not respond.

This TCR came from an adult with an advanced solid tumor such as melanoma, head and neck, liver or kidney cancer. Material: CD4+ or CD8+ T cells sorted from blood, obtained in a trial of the OX40 agonist ivuxolimab. The chain employs TRBV7-2 and TRBJ2-4; the D gene cannot be named for sure. The CDR3 is CASSSSRIAKNIQYF. The sequenced DNA: TGTGCCAGCAGCTCCTCCCGCATAGCCAAAAACATTCAGTACTTC.